A selection of T cell receptor beta chains follows, all from one sample in a study of cytomegalovirus exposure and HLA in healthy donors. Profiled with immunoSEQ multiplex PCR; TCRdb holds only in-frame clones, not every one. The data show 150,000 to 200,000 clones, with around three quarters seen just once and around 1% held by the top ten. The sequencing input was PBMCs. These receptors were obtained from a woman aged 40-49 years in good health and CMV-seronegative. Both conserved end residues are part of each CDR3. The D gene is left open where the match is weak. The size field is filled for only some rows; it gives once, few, many or a size class.

CDR3 protein: CAWGQSLLTDTQYF
CDR3 DNA: TGTGCCTGGGGCCAATCTCTTCTGACAGATACGCAGTATTTT
D gene: .
J gene: TRBJ2-3
clone size: once
V gene: TRBV30

CDR3 protein: CASSQDPPGGTQRRDEQFF
CDR3 DNA: TGCGCCAGCAGCCAAGATCCTCCGGGAGGGACCCAGCGCCGAGATGAGCAGTTCTTC
D gene: TRBD2
J gene: TRBJ2-1
clone size: .
V gene: TRBV4-1

CDR3 protein: CSVDPGTSGNEQFF
CDR3 DNA: TGCAGCGTTGATCCGGGGACTAGCGGGAATGAGCAGTTCTTC
D gene: TRBD2
J gene: TRBJ2-1
clone size: .
V gene: TRBV29-1

CDR3 protein: CAWMGTGQPYEQYF
CDR3 DNA: TGTGCCTGGATGGGGACAGGGCAACCCTACGAGCAGTACTTC
D gene: TRBD1
J gene: TRBJ2-7
clone size: .
V gene: TRBV30

CDR3 protein: CAIKKAGDLTYEQYF
CDR3 DNA: TGTGCCATCAAGAAAGCGGGAGACCTTACCTACGAGCAGTACTTC
D gene: TRBD2
J gene: TRBJ2-7
clone size: .
V gene: TRBV10-3

CDR3 protein: CSATVSYEQYF
CDR3 DNA: TGCAGTGCTACGGTTTCCTACGAGCAGTACTTC
D gene: .
J gene: TRBJ2-7
clone size: .
V gene: TRBV20-1

CDR3 protein: CAMGDREGTEAFF
CDR3 DNA: TGTGCCATGGGAGACAGGGAAGGAACTGAAGCTTTCTTT
D gene: TRBD1
J gene: TRBJ1-1
clone size: .
V gene: TRBV10-3

CDR3 protein: CASSIPGLAGVSSYNEQFF
CDR3 DNA: TGTGCCAGCAGCATCCCGGGACTAGCGGGGGTGAGCTCCTACAATGAGCAGTTCTTC
D gene: TRBD2
J gene: TRBJ2-1
clone size: .
V gene: TRBV7-8

CDR3 protein: CASSRANEQFF
CDR3 DNA: TGTGCCAGTTCGAGGGCCAATGAGCAGTTCTTC
D gene: .
J gene: TRBJ2-1
clone size: once
V gene: TRBV6-5

CDR3 protein: CASSWTAEPYTEAFF
CDR3 DNA: TGCGCCAGCAGCTGGACAGCCGAACCTTACACTGAAGCTTTCTTT
D gene: .
J gene: TRBJ1-1
clone size: .
V gene: TRBV5-1

CDR3 protein: CASSNLQGRDEAFF
CDR3 DNA: TGTGCCAGCAGCAACCTCCAGGGGAGGGATGAAGCTTTCTTT
D gene: .
J gene: TRBJ1-1
clone size: .
V gene: TRBV28

CDR3 protein: CASSLDPTGLGTEAFF
CDR3 DNA: TGCGCCAGCAGCTTGGATCCGACAGGGCTCGGCACTGAAGCTTTCTTT
D gene: TRBD1
J gene: TRBJ1-1
clone size: .
V gene: TRBV5-1

CDR3 protein: CSVEDGTSGPYNEQFF
CDR3 DNA: TGCAGCGTTGAAGACGGGACTAGCGGTCCCTACAATGAGCAGTTCTTC
D gene: TRBD2
J gene: TRBJ2-1
clone size: .
V gene: TRBV29-1

CDR3 protein: CASSLRPEEEQYF
CDR3 DNA: TGTGCCAGCAGTCTGCGACCGGAGGAGGAGCAGTACTTC
D gene: .
J gene: TRBJ2-7
clone size: .
V gene: TRBV6-5

CDR3 protein: CASSVAYTEAFF
CDR3 DNA: TGTGCCAGCAGTGTGGCATACACTGAAGCTTTCTTT
D gene: .
J gene: TRBJ1-1
clone size: .
V gene: TRBV2

CDR3 protein: CASSEDRKETQYF
CDR3 DNA: TGTGCCAGCAGTGAGGACAGAAAAGAGACCCAGTACTTC
D gene: .
J gene: TRBJ2-5
clone size: many
V gene: TRBV6-1

CDR3 protein: CASSIGKGINQPQHF
CDR3 DNA: TGTGCCAGTAGTATAGGGAAGGGGATTAATCAGCCCCAGCATTTT
D gene: .
J gene: TRBJ1-5
clone size: .
V gene: TRBV19

CDR3 protein: CASSAQGAEAFF
CDR3 DNA: TGCGCCAGCAGCGCCCAGGGGGCTGAAGCTTTCTTT
D gene: TRBD1
J gene: TRBJ1-1
clone size: .
V gene: TRBV5-1

CDR3 protein: CASSVGPTQSYEQYF
CDR3 DNA: TGTGCCAGCAGTGTTGGGCCAACCCAATCCTACGAGCAGTACTTC
D gene: .
J gene: TRBJ2-7
clone size: .
V gene: TRBV6-1

CDR3 protein: CASSLPTGSGYTF
CDR3 DNA: TGTGCCAGCAGTCTGCCCACAGGGAGCGGCTACACCTTC
D gene: .
J gene: TRBJ1-2
clone size: .
V gene: TRBV6-5

CDR3 protein: CASIQSTGGSQPQHF
CDR3 DNA: TGTGCCAGCATTCAATCGACAGGGGGAAGTCAGCCCCAGCATTTT
D gene: TRBD1
J gene: TRBJ1-5
clone size: .
V gene: TRBV28

CDR3 protein: CASSANSGISLLEQFF
CDR3 DNA: TGCGCCAGCAGCGCTAATAGCGGGATTAGTCTTCTCGAGCAGTTCTTC
D gene: TRBD2
J gene: TRBJ2-1
clone size: .
V gene: TRBV5-1